Listed here are 29 T cell receptor beta chains from one sample, sequenced in a study of blood T cell repertoires in COVID-19. TCRdb's table, derived via immunoSEQ multiplex PCR, lists solely in-frame clones and lacks some. The top ten hold about 6% of the sample, which has about 190,000 clones, roughly 88% seen once. The specimen sequenced was PBMCs or T cells enriched from blood (not recorded which). The source is a man aged 35-49 years with acute COVID-19.

The J gene is TRBJ1-5, the V gene TRBV10-3; D not resolved. Trimming took off 3 bases at V and 3 bases at J, with 24 bases between the two ends. Per germline, CDR1 ENHRY and CDR2 SYGVKD. CDR3 size: 19 residues. In DNA, the CDR3 is TGTGCCATCAGTGATTCGTCCCTCATACACACTAGAAACAATCAGCCCCAGCATTTT. It translates to CAISDSSLIHTRNNQPQHF.

The chain links TRBV5-4 to TRBJ2-1, with 8 bases that match TRBD2. In germline, CDR1 is SGHNT, CDR2 YYREEE (reference sequence). The CDR3 has 15 residues. With V trimmed by 3 bases and J by 4 bases, 6 bases remained unmatched. CDR3 sequence reads: CASSSSGSGYNEQFF. Written as DNA, the CDR3 is TGTGCCAGCAGCTCAAGCGGGAGTGGTTACAATGAGCAGTTCTTC.

The chain couples TRBV19 to TRBJ2-1; TRBD2 matches at 8 bases. From germline, CDR1 is LNHDA and CDR2 SQIVND (reference sequence). V lost 7 bases to trimming and J lost 0 bases; unmatched junction nucleotides: 8. The CDR3 sequence is 16 residues long. The CDR3 nucleotides are TGTGCCAGTACAGGGGCCAGCGGGAGCTCCTACAATGAGCAGTTCTTC. This gives the protein CASTGASGSSYNEQFF.

The chain carries TRBV24-1 and TRBJ2-2; 7 bases fit TRBD1. Germline CDR1 and CDR2: KGHDR and SFDVKD. This CDR3 spans 14 amino acids. The ends lost 4 bases at V and 4 bases at J; junction bases unmatched: 2. CDR3 protein: CATSERQGTGELFF. Written as DNA, the CDR3 is TGTGCCACCAGTGAACGACAGGGCACCGGGGAGCTGTTTTTT.

The chain carries TRBV24-1 and TRBJ2-1; 8 bases are shared with TRBD2. The junction had 8 bases not matched to a gene; V was cut back by 6 bases and J by 5 bases. CDR3 length equals 15 residues. Germline V gene lookup returns CDR1 KGHDR and CDR2 SFDVKD. The CDR3 nucleotides are TGTGCCACCAGTCCTACTAGCGGACCCGACAATGAGCAGTTCTTC. It is translated as CATSPTSGPDNEQFF.

The chain combines TRBV5-1 with TRBJ1-4, with a weak D call TRBD1 (5 bases). With 3 bases removed from V and 7 bases from J, the gap between germline ends came to 13 bases. The CDR3 length is 14 residues. CDR1 is SGHRS and CDR2 is YFSETQ in the germline V gene. CDR3 DNA sequence: TGCGCCAGCAGCTCGGACACGGGAGGTGAAAAACTGTTTTTT. It specifies CASSSDTGGEKLFF.

The J gene is TRBJ2-2, the V gene TRBV2, with D unresolved. The CDR3 loop spans 17 amino acids. Looked up from germline, CDR1 is SNHLY and CDR2 is FYNNEI. V was clipped by 2 bases and J by 2 bases, with 15 bases between them. The CDR3 DNA follows: TGTGCCAGCAGTGAAATAATTCTAGTCCCCAACACCGGGGAGCTGTTTTTT. Translation: CASSEIILVPNTGELFF. Drawing the rest from reference TRBV2 and TRBJ2-2, the complete variable domain is EPEVTQTPSHQVTQMGQEVILRCVPISNHLYFYWYRQILGQKVEFLVSFYNNEISEKSEIFDDQFSVERPDGSNFTLKIRSTKLEDSAMYFCASSEIILVPNTGELFFGEGSRLTVL.

The V and J genes are TRBV7-3 and TRBJ2-1, with 10 nucleotides matching TRBD2. V shed 1 base and J 8 bases; nucleotides not matched to a gene: 8. The CDR3 extends over 16 amino acids. Germline V CDR1 and CDR2: SGHTA, FQGTGA. The CDR3 is CASSLIASGSSDEQFF. The DNA of the CDR3 is TGTGCCAGCAGCTTAATCGCTAGCGGGAGTTCCGATGAGCAGTTCTTC.

The rearrangement joins TRBV18 to TRBJ1-5; 7 bases align to TRBD1. Germline trimming cut 1 base from V and 0 bases from J; bases unmatched to any gene: 6. Germline CDR1 is KGHSH and CDR2 is LQKENI. This CDR3 region has 17 residues. CDR3 in amino acids: CASSPRGDRASNQPQHF. The CDR3 DNA follows: TGTGCCAGCTCACCACGGGGGGACAGAGCTAGCAATCAGCCCCAGCATTTT.

The chain has TRBV28 and TRBJ1-2; D may be TRBD1 (5 bases). V shed 5 bases and J shed 5 bases, with 15 bases lying between them. This CDR3 comprises 14 residues. Germline-derived CDR1 and CDR2 are MDHEN and SYDVKM. Written as DNA, the CDR3 is TGTGCCAGCAGTCTGGGGCAGACCGCTTATGGCTACACCTTC. Its translation is CASSLGQTAYGYTF.

The chain links TRBV5-1 to TRBJ2-7; TRBD2 matches at 11 bases. Germline CDR1 SGHRS, CDR2 YFSETQ. The CDR3 runs 14 residues. The J segment lost 4 bases and the V segment lost 5 bases, leaving 5 bases of the junction unmatched. CDR3 residues: CASRLAGGLYEQYF. CDR3 nucleotide sequence: TGCGCCAGCAGGCTAGCGGGAGGACTGTACGAGCAGTACTTC.

This clone was detected only once. The V call is TRBV28, the J call TRBJ2-5, with a possible D match to TRBD2 (6 bases). The V and J ends lost 7 bases and 6 bases respectively, with 9 bases between them. The CDR3 contains 11 residues. CDR1 MDHEN and CDR2 SYDVKM come from the germline V gene. The CDR3 DNA sequence: TGTGCCAGCATCGGAGGGAAGACCCAGTACTTC. Protein product: CASIGGKTQYF.

V is TRBV4-3 and J is TRBJ2-2, with a possible D match to TRBD1 (6 bases). This CDR3 region has 17 residues. CDR1 and CDR2 from the germline V gene are LGHNA and YSLEER. The V gene lost 5 bases and the J gene lost 7 bases, with 23 bases spanning the gap. CDR3 residues: CASSFSLSRGKVGELFF. CDR3 DNA: TGCGCCAGCAGCTTTAGCCTCTCGAGGGGGAAGGTCGGGGAGCTGTTTTTT.

V gene TRBV7-2 combines with J gene TRBJ2-7; 7 nucleotides line up with TRBD2. Germline assignment: CDR1 SGHTA and CDR2 FQGNSA. This CDR3 is 14 amino acids long. V shed 5 bases, J shed 2 bases, and the junction held 6 bases outside the gene matches. CDR3 sequence reads: CASSPGGGTYEQYF. DNA of the CDR3: TGTGCCAGCAGCCCAGGCGGGGGAACCTACGAGCAGTACTTC.

The chain recombines TRBV11-2 with TRBJ1-6, with TRBD1 identical over 11 bases. The CDR3 runs to 18 residues. V lost 4 bases and J lost 0; bases outside the gene matches: 5. The V gene's germline CDR1 is SGHAT and CDR2 FQNNGV. The CDR3 DNA is TGTGCCAGCAGCTCAGGGACAGGGGGGAGCTCCTATAATTCACCCCTCCACTTT. It is translated as CASSSGTGGSSYNSPLHF.

The table lists this clone with a count of one. The J gene is TRBJ2-3, the V gene TRBV28; 11 bases are a match to TRBD1. Germline V gene data show CDR1 as MDHEN and CDR2 as SYDVKM. V shed 5 bases and J 6 bases; nucleotides not matched to a gene: 7. The CDR3 contains 15 residues. The CDR3 DNA follows: TGTGCCAGCAGTCACGGACAGGGGGCGCCGGATACGCAGTATTTT. This sequence encodes CASSHGQGAPDTQYF.

The rearrangement links TRBV13 to TRBJ1-2; no reliable D call. The germline CDR1 and CDR2 sequences are PRHDT and FYEKMQ (reference sequence). The V end lost 3 bases, the J end lost 2 bases, and 10 bases lay between the germline ends. This CDR3 comprises 14 residues. The CDR3 coding sequence is TGTGCCAGCAGCTTTTGGCGACAAAACTATGGCTACACCTTC. Translated: CASSFWRQNYGYTF. Together with reference TRBV13 and TRBJ1-2, the CDR3 gives the full variable domain: AAGVIQSPRHLIKEKRETATLKCYPIPRHDTVYWYQQGPGQDPQFLISFYEKMQSDKGSIPDRFSAQQFSDYHSELNMSSLELGDSALYFCASSFWRQNYGYTFGSGTRLTVV.

The chain has TRBV5-1 and TRBJ2-1; TRBD1 matches at 8 bases. The CDR3 runs 18 residues. Germline V CDR1 and CDR2: SGHRS, YFSETQ. Trimming took 1 base from V and 4 from J; bases not matched to a gene: 13. This CDR3 reads CASSLRTYDRGFYNEQFF. The CDR3 nucleotides are TGCGCCAGCAGCTTGAGGACCTACGACAGGGGTTTTTACAATGAGCAGTTCTTC.

The V call is TRBV6-5, the J call TRBJ1-6; the D gene is possibly TRBD1 (5 bases). This CDR3 comprises 16 residues. Germline V gene sequence: CDR1 MNHEY, CDR2 SVGAGI. Trimming removed 2 bases at V and 9 bases at J, with 17 bases between. This chain's CDR3 is CASSYAPRGGSSPLHF. The CDR3 nucleotides are TGTGCCAGCAGTTACGCCCCCCGGGGGGGATCTTCACCCCTCCACTTT.

This clone was counted only a few times. The chain has TRBV7-2 and TRBJ1-1, with TRBD1 identical over 9 bases. This CDR3 has 17 residues. Looked up from germline, CDR1 is SGHTA and CDR2 is FQGNSA. Losses at the gene ends were 6 bases for V and 4 bases for J; bases not matched to a gene: 15. The CDR3 here is CASRNRGQSFSGTEAFF. DNA of the CDR3: TGTGCCAGCAGGAACAGGGGGCAAAGTTTTAGCGGCACTGAAGCTTTCTTT. The complete variable domain, with remaining parts taken from reference TRBV7-2 and TRBJ1-1, reads GAGVSQSPSNKVTEKGKDVELRCDPISGHTALYWYRQSLGQGLEFLIYFQGNSAPDKSGLPSDRFSAERTGGSVSTLTIQRTQQEDSAVYLCASRNRGQSFSGTEAFFGQGTRLTVV.

CDR3 nucleotide sequence: TGTGCCAGCAGCAGTCGTGGGGCCCTCTACAATGAGCAGTTCTTC. Amino acid sequence: CASSSRGALYNEQFF. The chain uses TRBV5-4 and TRBJ2-1; possibly TRBD1 for D (5 bases). CDR1 is SGHNT and CDR2 is YYREEE in the germline V gene (reference sequence). The CDR3 extends over 15 amino acids. V dropped 4 bases and J dropped 3 bases, with 14 bases sitting between them. The whole variable domain, remainder taken from reference TRBV5-4 and TRBJ2-1, is ETGVTQSPTHLIKTRGQQVTLRCSSQSGHNTVSWYQQALGQGPQFIFQYYREEENGRGNFPPRFSGLQFPNYSSELNVNALELDDSALYLCASSSRGALYNEQFFGPGTRLTVL.

This sequence joins TRBV7-9 and TRBJ2-2, with 14 bases fitting TRBD2. The J segment lost 7 bases and the V segment lost 5 bases, leaving 3 bases of the junction unmatched. This CDR3 region has 15 residues. CDR1 is SEHNR and CDR2 is FQNEAQ in the germline V gene (reference sequence). The CDR3 sequence is CASSGTSGSIGELFF. CDR3 sequence (DNA): TGTGCCAGCAGCGGGACTAGCGGGAGTATCGGGGAGCTGTTTTTT.

This clone was detected once. The CDR3 nucleotides are TGCGCCAGCAGCCCCCGACTAGATCAAGGGGAGCTGTTTTTT. Residues: CASSPRLDQGELFF. V is TRBV4-1 and J is TRBJ2-2; the D gene is possibly TRBD2 (6 bases). Germline assignment: CDR1 MGHRA and CDR2 YSYEKL. V lost 4 bases and J 8 bases, leaving 14 bases between the germline ends. The CDR3 runs to 14 residues.

Only a few counts were recorded for this clone. The gene calls are TRBV6-4 and TRBJ2-1; 10 bases fit TRBD2. J lost 7 bases, V lost 6 bases, and 6 bases had no gene match. The CDR3 is 14 residues long. CDR1 is MRHNA, CDR2 SNTAGT, per germline. Here the CDR3 reads CASSPGTSENEQFF. The CDR3 DNA is TGTGCCAGCAGCCCCGGGACTAGCGAGAATGAGCAGTTCTTC.

This chain joins TRBV18 and TRBJ1-4; the match to TRBD1 covers 10 bases. The trim removed 3 bases at V and 7 bases at J, leaving 8 bases unmatched. The CDR3 has 16 residues. Germline CDR1 reads KGHSH; CDR2 reads LQKENI. The CDR3 spells CASSPSRTGGGEKLFF. The DNA for the CDR3 is TGTGCCAGCTCACCCTCCCGGACAGGGGGAGGTGAAAAACTGTTTTTT.

The chain uses TRBV9 and TRBJ2-2; the match to TRBD2 covers 11 bases. CDR3 length: 16 residues. Per the germline V gene, CDR1 is SGDLS and CDR2 is YYNGEE. Trimming at V came to 0 bases and at J to 5 bases, leaving 3 bases not matched to a gene. CDR3 nucleotides: TGTGCCAGCAGCGTAGGGCTAGCGGGAGGTACCGGGGAGCTGTTTTTT. Translated, it gives CASSVGLAGGTGELFF.

The chain has TRBV6-5 and TRBJ2-4, with a weak D call TRBD2 (5 bases). The V gene's germline CDR1 is MNHEY and CDR2 SVGAGI. V was shortened by 4 bases and J by 2 bases, with 15 bases between the two germline ends. The CDR3 has 16 residues. This CDR3 reads CASSSWTAGSKNIQYF. The DNA for the CDR3 is TGTGCCAGCAGTTCTTGGACGGCGGGCTCCAAAAACATTCAGTACTTC.

V and J are TRBV7-9 and TRBJ1-1; D remains unclear. CDR1 is SEHNR, CDR2 FQNEAQ, per germline (reference sequence). The CDR3 sequence is 12 residues long. V shed 5 bases and J shed 7 bases, with 11 bases lying between them. DNA for the CDR3: TGTGCCAGCAGCACCGCCGGGGTTGAAGCTTTCTTT. Translation: CASSTAGVEAFF.

The chain combines TRBV19 with TRBJ2-7; possibly TRBD1 for D (5 bases). This CDR3 has 14 residues. Germline-derived CDR1 and CDR2 are LNHDA and SQIVND (reference sequence). The V and J ends lost 6 bases and 1 base respectively, with 13 bases between them. CDR3 nucleotides: TGTGCCAGTAGCTCACAGGTCCGGTCCTACGAGCAGTACTTC. Translated: CASSSQVRSYEQYF.